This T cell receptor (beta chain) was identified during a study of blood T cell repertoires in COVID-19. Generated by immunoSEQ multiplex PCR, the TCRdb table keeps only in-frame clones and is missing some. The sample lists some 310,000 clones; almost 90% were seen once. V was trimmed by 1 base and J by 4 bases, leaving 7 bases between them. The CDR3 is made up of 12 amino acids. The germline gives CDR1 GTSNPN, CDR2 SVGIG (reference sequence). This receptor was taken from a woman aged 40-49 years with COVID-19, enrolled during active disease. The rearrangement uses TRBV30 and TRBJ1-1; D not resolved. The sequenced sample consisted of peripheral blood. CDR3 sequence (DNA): TGTGCCTGGAGTGGTCGGGTCACTGAAGCTTTCTTT. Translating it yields CAWSGRVTEAFF.